The sequence of this TCR beta chain was determined in a study of T cell changes during pregnancy in multiple sclerosis. Germline CDR1 WSHSY, CDR2 SAAADI. V was pared by 7 bases and J by 2 bases, with 17 bases between. This CDR3 contains 16 residues. This table comes from immunoSEQ multiplex PCR, and its TCRdb copy is limited to in-frame clones, with some not included. This sample yields under 75,000 clones, of which about 90% are seen a single time; over 0.25% belongs to the top ten. Sequencing was performed on CD4+ T cells from peripheral blood mononuclear cells, taken after pregnancy. The J gene is TRBJ2-2, the V gene TRBV10-2; possible D gene TRBD1, 5 bases. This TCR was recovered from a female donor with multiple sclerosis, enrolled in a pregnancy study. In DNA form, the CDR3 reads TGCGCCAGCACCGACCGGACAACCCGAAACACCGGGGAGCTGTTTTTT. This gives the protein CASTDRTTRNTGELFF.